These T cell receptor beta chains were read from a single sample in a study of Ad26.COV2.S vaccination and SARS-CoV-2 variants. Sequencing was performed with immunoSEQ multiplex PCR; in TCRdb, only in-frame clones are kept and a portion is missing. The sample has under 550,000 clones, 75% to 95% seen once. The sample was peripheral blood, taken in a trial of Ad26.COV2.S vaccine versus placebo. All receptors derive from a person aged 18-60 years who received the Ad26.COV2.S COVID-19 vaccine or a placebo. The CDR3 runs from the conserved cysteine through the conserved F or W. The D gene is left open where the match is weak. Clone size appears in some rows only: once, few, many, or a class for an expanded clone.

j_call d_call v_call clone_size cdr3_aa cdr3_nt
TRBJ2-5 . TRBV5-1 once CASSLAASAQETQYF TGCGCCAGCAGCTTGGCCGCTAGCGCGCAAGAGACCCAGTACTTC
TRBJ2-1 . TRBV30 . CAWSVFVFLTASSGDNEQFF TGTGCCTGGAGTGTTTTCGTTTTTTTGACGGCGTCCTCTGGGGACAATGAGCAGTTCTTC
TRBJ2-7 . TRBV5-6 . CASSLRQARYEQYF TGTGCCAGCAGCCTCCGACAGGCCCGCTACGAGCAGTACTTC
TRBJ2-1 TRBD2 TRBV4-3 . CASSQDRTSGPSEQFF TGCGCCAGCAGCCAAGATCGGACTAGCGGCCCCAGTGAGCAGTTCTTC
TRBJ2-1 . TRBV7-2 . CASSLELLAVPHNEQFF TGTGCCAGCAGCTTAGAATTATTAGCGGTTCCCCACAATGAGCAGTTCTTC
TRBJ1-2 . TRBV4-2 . CASSQDWNRDYGYTF TGTGCCAGCAGCCAAGATTGGAACAGGGACTATGGCTACACCTTC
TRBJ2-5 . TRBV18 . CASSPVGQETQYF TGTGCCAGCTCACCGGTCGGCCAAGAGACCCAGTACTTC
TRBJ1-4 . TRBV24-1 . CATSDFSPVFSTNEKLFF TGTGCCACCAGTGACTTCTCTCCGGTATTTTCAACTAATGAAAAACTGTTTTTT
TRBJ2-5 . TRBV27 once CASSSGRGAQETQYF TGTGCCAGCAGTTCGGGTAGGGGGGCTCAGGAGACCCAGTACTTC
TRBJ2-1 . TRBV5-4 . CASSKGGGGEQFF TGTGCCAGCAGTAAGGGGGGGGGCGGTGAGCAGTTCTTC
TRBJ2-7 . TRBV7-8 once CAIQGYDEQYF TGTGCCATTCAGGGATACGACGAGCAGTACTTC
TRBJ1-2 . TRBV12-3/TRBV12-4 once CASSGTNYGYTF TGTGCCAGCAGTGGGACTAACTATGGCTACACCTTC
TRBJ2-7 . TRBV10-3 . CAISDLLETEQYF TGTGCCATCAGTGACTTACTAGAAACCGAGCAGTACTTC
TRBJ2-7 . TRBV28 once CASSLSRIEQYF TGTGCCAGCAGTTTATCACGGATCGAGCAGTACTTC
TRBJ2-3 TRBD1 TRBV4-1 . CASSPNPTGTASTDTQYF TGCGCCAGCAGCCCAAACCCTACCGGGACAGCTAGCACAGATACGCAGTATTTT
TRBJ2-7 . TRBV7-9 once CASSPRDIYEQYF TGTGCCAGCAGCCCACGGGACATCTACGAGCAGTACTTC
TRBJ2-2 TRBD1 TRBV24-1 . CATSDPGQGSYTGELFF TGTGCCACCAGTGATCCCGGACAGGGTTCATACACCGGGGAGCTGTTTTTT
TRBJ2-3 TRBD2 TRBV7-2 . CASRGTSGGTDTQYF TGTGCCAGCAGAGGGACTAGCGGGGGCACAGATACGCAGTATTTT
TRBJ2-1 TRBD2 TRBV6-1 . CASSEGSGHYNEQFF TGTGCCAGCAGTGAAGGTAGCGGGCATTACAATGAGCAGTTCTTC
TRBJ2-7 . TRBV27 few CASHKVAGFAGEQYF TGTGCCAGCCACAAGGTGGCGGGATTTGCGGGCGAGCAGTACTTC
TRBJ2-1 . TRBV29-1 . CSACLREFSYNEQFF TGCAGCGCCTGCCTAAGAGAATTCTCCTACAATGAGCAGTTCTTC
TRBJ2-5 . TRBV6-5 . CASNREEQETQYF TGTGCCAGCAATCGGGAAGAACAAGAGACCCAGTACTTC
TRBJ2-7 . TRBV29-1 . CSGVLGYEQYF TGCAGCGGGGTCCTAGGCTACGAGCAGTACTTC
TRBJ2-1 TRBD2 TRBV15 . CATSREIGTSGLQFF TGTGCCACCAGCAGAGAGATAGGGACTAGCGGGCTCCAGTTCTTC
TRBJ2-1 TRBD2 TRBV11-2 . CASSSLLAGSYNEQFF TGTGCCAGCAGCTCCCTCCTAGCGGGATCCTACAATGAGCAGTTCTTC
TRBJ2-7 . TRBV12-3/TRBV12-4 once CASSFADAYEQYF TGTGCCAGCAGTTTTGCGGATGCCTACGAGCAGTACTTC
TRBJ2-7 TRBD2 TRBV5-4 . CASSLGVLAGDSYEQYF TGTGCCAGCAGCCTTGGAGTACTAGCGGGAGACTCCTACGAGCAGTACTTC
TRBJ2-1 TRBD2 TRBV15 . CATSGKREGLVEQFF TGTGCCACCAGCGGTAAGCGGGAGGGCCTGGTTGAGCAGTTCTTC
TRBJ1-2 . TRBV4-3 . CASSQDWSYGYTF TGCGCCAGCAGCCAAGATTGGAGCTATGGCTACACCTTC
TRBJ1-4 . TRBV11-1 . CASSLGSRVVEKLFF TGTGCCAGCAGCTTAGGGAGTCGGGTGGTAGAAAAACTGTTTTTT
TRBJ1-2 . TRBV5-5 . CASSKSRGDGYTF TGTGCCAGCAGCAAGTCCCGGGGCGACGGCTACACCTTC
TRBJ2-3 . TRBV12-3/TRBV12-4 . CASSFAGADTQYF TGTGCCAGCAGTTTTGCAGGGGCAGATACGCAGTATTTT
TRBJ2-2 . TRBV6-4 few CASSPGFAGELFF TGTGCCAGCTCCCCAGGGTTCGCCGGGGAGCTGTTTTTT
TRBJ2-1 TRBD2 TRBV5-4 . CASTQWIAGAANEQFF TGTGCCAGCACCCAGTGGATAGCGGGAGCGGCCAATGAGCAGTTCTTC
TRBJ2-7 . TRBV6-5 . CASNQTGAGDEQYF TGTGCCAGCAATCAAACAGGGGCGGGGGACGAGCAGTACTTC
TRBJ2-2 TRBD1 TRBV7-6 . CASSRTGHTGELFF TGTGCCAGCAGCCGGACAGGGCACACCGGGGAGCTGTTTTTT
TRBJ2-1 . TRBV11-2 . CASSYSPEHVNEQFF TGTGCCAGCAGTTATAGCCCGGAGCACGTAAATGAGCAGTTCTTC
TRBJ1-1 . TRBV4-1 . CASSREMNTEAFF TGCGCCAGCAGCCGAGAAATGAACACTGAAGCTTTCTTT
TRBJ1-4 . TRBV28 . CASSLFDYGSNEKLFF TGTGCCAGCAGTTTATTTGACTACGGAAGTAATGAAAAACTGTTTTTT
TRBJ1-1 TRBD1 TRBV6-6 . CASSYGDRGATEAFF TGTGCCAGCAGTTACGGGGACAGGGGGGCGACCGAAGCTTTCTTT
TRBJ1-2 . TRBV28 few CASSFGVKNGYTF TGTGCCAGCAGTTTTGGGGTAAAGAATGGCTACACCTTC
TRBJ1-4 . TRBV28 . CASTPRQGLGKLFF TGTGCCAGCACTCCAAGGCAGGGCCTGGGAAAACTGTTTTTT
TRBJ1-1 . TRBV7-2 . CASSSTENTEAFF TGTGCCAGCAGCTCTACAGAGAACACTGAAGCTTTCTTT
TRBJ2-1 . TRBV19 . CASSNEGGLGQFF TGTGCCAGTAGTAACGAGGGGGGCCTGGGGCAGTTCTTC
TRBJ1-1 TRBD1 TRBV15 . CATSAPQRTGSGTEAFF TGTGCCACCAGCGCACCCCAGCGGACAGGGTCTGGCACTGAAGCTTTCTTT
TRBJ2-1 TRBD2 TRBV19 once CATGRSLGAGGTNEQFF TGTGCCACCGGCCGATCGCTCGGAGCGGGAGGAACGAATGAGCAGTTCTTC
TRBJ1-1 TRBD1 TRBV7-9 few CASSLVRPGGTEAFF TGTGCCAGCAGCTTAGTCAGGCCAGGGGGCACTGAAGCTTTCTTT
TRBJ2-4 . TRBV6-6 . CASSRGTPYLPKNIQYF TGTGCCAGCAGTCGAGGGACCCCCTACCTACCCAAAAACATTCAGTACTTC
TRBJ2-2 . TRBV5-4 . CASSSGQGWTTGELFF TGTGCCAGCAGCTCTGGGCAGGGATGGACCACCGGGGAGCTGTTTTTT
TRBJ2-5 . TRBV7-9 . CASSLLPSGVERQETQYF TGTGCCAGCAGCTTACTCCCTAGTGGTGTGGAAAGACAAGAGACCCAGTACTTC
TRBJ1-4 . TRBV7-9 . CASNQGGEKLFF TGTGCCAGCAATCAGGGCGGTGAAAAACTGTTTTTT
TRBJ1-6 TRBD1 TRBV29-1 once CSVAGTGDSPLHF TGCAGCGTTGCGGGGACAGGGGATTCACCCCTCCACTTT
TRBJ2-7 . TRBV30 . CAWSVPVSFNEQYF TGTGCCTGGAGTGTACCGGTTAGTTTCAACGAGCAGTACTTC
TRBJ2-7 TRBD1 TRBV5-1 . CASSFFAQAPGQNYEQYF TGCGCCAGCAGCTTTTTCGCCCAAGCACCGGGACAGAACTACGAGCAGTACTTC
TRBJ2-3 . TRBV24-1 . CATSDARTDTQYF TGTGCCACCAGTGACGCGCGCACAGATACGCAGTATTTT
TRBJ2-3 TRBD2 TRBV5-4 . CASSTGTSGKVDTQYF TGTGCCAGCAGCACCGGGACTAGCGGGAAGGTAGATACGCAGTATTTT
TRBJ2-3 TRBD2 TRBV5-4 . CASSLGLAPDTQYF TGTGCCAGCAGCCTAGGACTAGCCCCAGATACGCAGTATTTT
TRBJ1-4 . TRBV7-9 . CASSPGVSATTNEKLFF TGTGCCAGCAGCCCCGGGGTTTCCGCTACAACTAATGAAAAACTGTTTTTT
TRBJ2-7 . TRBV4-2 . CASSQEEWGSYEQYF TGTGCCAGCAGCCAAGAGGAGTGGGGATCCTACGAGCAGTACTTC